These T cell receptor beta chains were read from a single sample in a study of Ad26.COV2.S vaccination and SARS-CoV-2 variants. Assay used: immunoSEQ multiplex PCR; TCRdb lists only in-frame clones, some missing. The top ten hold around 1.9% of the sample, which has nearly 400,000 clones, about 89% seen once. The sample consisted of peripheral blood, taken in a trial of Ad26.COV2.S vaccine versus placebo. The source of these receptors is a person aged 18 to 59 who received the Ad26.COV2.S COVID-19 vaccine or a placebo. CDR3s include the opening cysteine and the closing phenylalanine or tryptophan. Fields, in order: J gene, V gene, D gene, clone size, CDR3 protein, CDR3 DNA. A D gene is named only where the DNA matches it firmly. For some rows the clone size is stated as once, few or many, or as a class when expanded; others skip it.

>TRBJ1-1|TRBV12-3/TRBV12-4|NA|NA
CASSPGEKAFF
TGTGCCAGCAGTCCGGGCGAAAAAGCTTTCTTT
>TRBJ2-6|TRBV10-3|NA|NA
CAISESAGSGANVLTF
TGTGCCATCAGTGAGTCAGCGGGCTCTGGGGCCAACGTCCTGACTTTC
>TRBJ2-2|TRBV6-5|TRBD2|NA
CASSYSWTSRTGELFF
TGTGCCAGCAGTTACTCGTGGACTAGTCGAACCGGGGAGCTGTTTTTT
>TRBJ1-2|TRBV19|TRBD1|NA
CASSIGTGQRGYTF
TGTGCCAGTAGTATAGGGACAGGGCAGCGTGGCTACACCTTC
>TRBJ2-7|TRBV5-4|NA|once
CASSFPGGGPYEQYF
TGTGCCAGCAGCTTTCCAGGTGGGGGCCCCTACGAGCAGTACTTC
>TRBJ2-5|TRBV3-1/TRBV3-2|NA|NA
CASSQDRSGPYFWGETQYF
TGTGCCAGCAGCCAAGATCGGTCCGGGCCCTATTTTTGGGGAGAGACCCAGTACTTC
>TRBJ2-7|TRBV30|NA|NA
CAWTMTLGKNSEQYF
TGTGCCTGGACCATGACACTAGGGAAAAATAGTGAGCAGTACTTC
>TRBJ1-6|TRBV28|NA|NA
CASSSGTQYNSPLHF
TGTGCCAGCAGTTCGGGGACACAATATAATTCACCCCTCCACTTT
>TRBJ1-2|TRBV7-9|NA|NA
CASSLGVEFGYTF
TGTGCCAGCAGCTTAGGTGTCGAGTTTGGCTACACCTTC
>TRBJ1-1|TRBV7-2|NA|NA
CASSLAVTTSKNTEAFF
TGTGCCAGCAGCTTAGCGGTAACGACATCAAAGAACACTGAAGCTTTCTTT
>TRBJ2-3|TRBV20-1|NA|NA
CSASPSSAASTDTQYF
TGCAGTGCTAGTCCCTCTAGCGCTGCTAGCACAGATACGCAGTATTTT
>TRBJ2-5|TRBV5-1|NA|NA
CASSLGLAREETQYF
TGCGCCAGCAGCTTAGGGCTAGCGAGGGAGGAGACCCAGTACTTC
>TRBJ2-5|TRBV7-9|NA|NA
CASSPTGQETQYF
TGTGCCAGCAGTCCGACAGGACAAGAGACCCAGTACTTC
>TRBJ1-2|TRBV7-9|NA|NA
CASSLGRDRGGYTF
TGTGCCAGCAGCTTAGGGCGGGATCGTGGTGGCTACACCTTC
>TRBJ2-5|TRBV5-1|NA|NA
CASSSSVTGKETQYF
TGCGCCAGCAGCTCATCTGTAACAGGGAAAGAGACCCAGTACTTC
>TRBJ2-6|TRBV7-8|TRBD2|NA
CASSPNEGGTSGANVLTF
TGTGCCAGCAGCCCGAATGAGGGAGGGACCTCTGGGGCCAACGTCCTGACTTTC
>TRBJ2-7|TRBV7-7|NA|NA
CASSQPPYREPGEQYF
TGTGCCAGCAGCCAACCGCCCTACAGGGAACCCGGCGAGCAGTACTTC
>TRBJ1-1|TRBV5-4|NA|once
CASSARLMNTEAFF
TGTGCCAGCAGCGCCCGACTGATGAACACTGAAGCTTTCTTT
>TRBJ1-2|TRBV19|NA|NA
CASSIESNYGYTF
TGTGCCAGTAGTATCGAGTCTAACTATGGCTACACCTTC
>TRBJ2-3|TRBV9|NA|NA
CASSATGSFTDTQYF
TGTGCCAGCAGCGCTACAGGTTCTTTCACAGATACGCAGTATTTT
>TRBJ1-1|TRBV2|TRBD1|once
CASRLMGQRNTEAFF
TGTGCCAGCAGACTAATGGGACAGAGAAACACTGAAGCTTTCTTT
>TRBJ2-1|TRBV6-1|NA|NA
CASSELGVGEQFF
TGTGCCAGCAGTGAACTGGGGGTCGGTGAGCAGTTCTTC
>TRBJ2-7|TRBV3-1/TRBV3-2|NA|NA
CASSPLMRVDLYEQYF
TGTGCCAGCAGCCCCCTCATGAGGGTGGACTTATACGAGCAGTACTTC
>TRBJ2-7|TRBV30|NA|NA
CAWSVHGYEQYF
TGTGCCTGGAGTGTACACGGATACGAGCAGTACTTC
>TRBJ2-7|TRBV18|NA|once
CASSPSNRGGRVFNEQYF
TGTGCCAGCTCACCCTCTAACAGGGGCGGGAGAGTTTTTAACGAGCAGTACTTC
>TRBJ2-3|TRBV30|NA|NA
CAWSVPGARADTQYF
TGTGCCTGGAGTGTACCCGGGGCGAGGGCAGATACGCAGTATTTT
>TRBJ1-1|TRBV30|NA|NA
CAWSVSRGTEAFF
TGTGCCTGGAGTGTATCCAGGGGCACTGAAGCTTTCTTT
>TRBJ2-1|TRBV28|TRBD1|NA
CASSYSLQGAMNEQFF
TGTGCCAGCAGTTACTCCCTACAGGGGGCAATGAATGAGCAGTTCTTC
>TRBJ2-3|TRBV14|NA|once
CASSQGIPTDTQYF
TGTGCCAGCAGCCAGGGGATACCCACAGATACGCAGTATTTT
>TRBJ1-6|TRBV4-1|NA|NA
CASRPGLNNSPLHF
TGCGCCAGCCGGCCCGGCTTGAATAATTCACCCCTCCACTTT
>TRBJ2-1|TRBV4-1|TRBD2|NA
CASSQPRLAGGDGNEQFF
TGCGCCAGCAGCCAACCCCGACTAGCGGGAGGGGACGGCAATGAGCAGTTCTTC
>TRBJ2-7|TRBV28|NA|NA
CASRMTGRWNEQYF
TGTGCCAGCAGAATGACAGGGAGGTGGAACGAGCAGTACTTC
>TRBJ2-3|TRBV28|NA|NA
CASSFSLATDTQYF
TGTGCCAGCAGTTTTAGCCTAGCAACAGATACGCAGTATTTT
>TRBJ1-2|TRBV9|NA|NA
CASSVEGDGYGYTF
TGTGCCAGCAGCGTAGAAGGGGACGGCTATGGCTACACCTTC
>TRBJ1-5|TRBV28|NA|NA
CASSLVRQGQPQHF
TGTGCCAGCAGTTTAGTCAGACAAGGACAGCCCCAGCATTTT
>TRBJ2-6|TRBV5-1|NA|NA
CASSLEDSSSGANVLTF
TGCGCCAGCAGCTTGGAGGACAGCTCTTCTGGGGCCAACGTCCTGACTTTC
>TRBJ2-1|TRBV9|NA|few
CASSSTGSASYNEQFF
TGTGCCAGCAGCTCAACCGGGTCCGCTTCCTACAATGAGCAGTTCTTC
>TRBJ2-7|TRBV6-1|NA|NA
CASSGTAYEQYF
TGTGCCAGCAGTGGGACAGCCTACGAGCAGTACTTC
>TRBJ2-7|TRBV15|TRBD1|NA
CATSRGRQGSEQYF
TGTGCCACCAGCAGAGGCCGACAGGGATCCGAGCAGTACTTC
>TRBJ1-3|TRBV18|NA|NA
CASSPTSSGNTIYF
TGTGCCAGCTCACCTACAAGCTCTGGAAACACCATATATTTT
>TRBJ2-2|TRBV12-3/TRBV12-4|NA|NA
CASIQRNTGELFF
TGTGCCAGCATTCAGCGGAACACCGGGGAGCTGTTTTTT
>TRBJ2-7|TRBV9|NA|NA
CASSLRDSVYEQYF
TGTGCCAGCAGCCTCCGGGACTCAGTCTACGAGCAGTACTTC
>TRBJ1-6|TRBV2|TRBD1|NA
CASSIRGQVSPLHF
TGTGCCAGCAGTATCAGGGGGCAAGTTTCACCCCTCCACTTT
>TRBJ2-5|TRBV3-1/TRBV3-2|TRBD2|NA
CASSQGVPTGGRETQYF
TGTGCCAGCAGCCAAGGGGTCCCGACGGGAGGACGGGAGACCCAGTACTTC
>TRBJ2-7|TRBV19|NA|NA
CAVGDRLFYEQYF
TGTGCCGTGGGGGACCGCCTCTTTTACGAGCAGTACTTC
>TRBJ2-7|TRBV10-3|TRBD2|NA
CAISEPGTSGDDEQYF
TGTGCCATCAGTGAGCCTGGGACTAGCGGAGACGACGAGCAGTACTTC
>TRBJ2-2|TRBV5-4|NA|NA
CASRYAADGELFF
TGTGCCAGCCGTTATGCCGCCGACGGGGAGCTGTTTTTT
>TRBJ2-3|TRBV18|NA|NA
CASSPPIRADTQYF
TGTGCCAGCTCACCACCTATCCGCGCAGATACGCAGTATTTT
>TRBJ2-1|TRBV9|NA|NA
CASSVSVTSYNEQFF
TGTGCCAGCAGTGTTAGCGTTACCTCCTACAATGAGCAGTTCTTC
>TRBJ2-5|TRBV5-6|NA|NA
CASSLALGLQETQYF
TGTGCCAGCAGCTTGGCCTTAGGGCTCCAAGAGACCCAGTACTTC
>TRBJ2-3|TRBV1|NA|NA
CTSSQVKAGVCTDTQYF
TGCACCAGCAGCCAAGTTAAAGCGGGAGTCTGCACAGATACGCAGTATTTT
>TRBJ2-1|TRBV27|NA|NA
CASSFAAGTPWDEQFF
TGTGCCAGCAGCTTTGCCGCCGGGACACCCTGGGATGAGCAGTTCTTC
>TRBJ2-7|TRBV29-1|TRBD1|NA
CSVEGTGVYEQYF
TGCAGCGTTGAGGGGACAGGTGTTTACGAGCAGTACTTC
>TRBJ2-1|TRBV20-1|NA|NA
CSASLVGRYNEQFF
TGCAGTGCTAGTTTGGTGGGAAGGTACAATGAGCAGTTCTTC
>TRBJ2-1|TRBV24-1|TRBD2|NA
CATSDSLLAGGLYNEQFF
TGTGCCACCAGTGATTCCCTCCTAGCGGGAGGGCTCTACAATGAGCAGTTCTTC
>TRBJ2-3|TRBV28|NA|NA
CASSDTDTQYF
TGTGCCAGCAGTGACACAGATACGCAGTATTTT
>TRBJ2-5|TRBV5-1|TRBD1|once
CASSLAGQGGETQYF
TGCGCCAGCAGCTTGGCCGGACAGGGGGGAGAGACCCAGTACTTC